This T cell receptor (beta chain) appears in the sequencing data of a study of identical twins. Unique molecular identifiers were present on cDNA, and template switching added a universal primer site. MiXCR, applied by TCRdb to the 5' RACE reads, yields one record per CDR3 protein. The repertoire includes 700,000 or so distinct CDR3 sequences, around 8.6% of them detected once, and roughly 0.97% sits in the top ten. Germline CDR1 and CDR2: MGHRA and YSYEKL. The CDR3 is 18 residues long. With V trimmed by 0 bases and J by 9 bases, 15 bases remained unmatched. The sample was also reused in another study, on yellow fever vaccine responses in identical twins.

This sequence joins TRBV4-1 and TRBJ2-3, with 10 bases that match TRBD2. The sequence was obtained from a woman younger than 30 in good health. Sequenced: PBMCs. CDR3 nucleotides: TGCGCCAGCAGCCAAGAATTCGCTAGCGGGAGATCCCGAGGAACGCAGTATTTT. It translates to CASSQEFASGRSRGTQYF.